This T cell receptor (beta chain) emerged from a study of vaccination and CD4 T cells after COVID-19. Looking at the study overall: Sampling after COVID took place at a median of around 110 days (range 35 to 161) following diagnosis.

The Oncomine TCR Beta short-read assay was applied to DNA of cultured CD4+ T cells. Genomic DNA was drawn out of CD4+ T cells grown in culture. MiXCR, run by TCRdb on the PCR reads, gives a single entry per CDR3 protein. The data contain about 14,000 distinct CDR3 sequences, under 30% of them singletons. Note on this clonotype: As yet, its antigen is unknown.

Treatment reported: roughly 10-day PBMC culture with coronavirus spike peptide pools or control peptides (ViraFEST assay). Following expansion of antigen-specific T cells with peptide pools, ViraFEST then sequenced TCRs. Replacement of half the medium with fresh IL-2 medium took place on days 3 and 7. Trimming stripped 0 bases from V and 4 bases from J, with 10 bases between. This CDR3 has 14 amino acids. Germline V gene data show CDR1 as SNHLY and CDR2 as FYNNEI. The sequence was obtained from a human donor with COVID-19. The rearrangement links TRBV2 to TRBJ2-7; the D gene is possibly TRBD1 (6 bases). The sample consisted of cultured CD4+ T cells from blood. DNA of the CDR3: TGTGCCAGCAGTGAAGCGTCGGGACAATACGAGCAGTACTTC. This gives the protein CASSEASGQYEQYF. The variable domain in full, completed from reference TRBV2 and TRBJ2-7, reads EPEVTQTPSHQVTQMGQEVILRCVPISNHLYFYWYRQILGQKVEFLVSFYNNEISEKSEIFDDQFSVERPDGSNFTLKIRSTKLEDSAMYFCASSEASGQYEQYFGPGTRLTVT.